This T cell receptor beta chain came from a study of blood T cell repertoires in COVID-19 (dated by TCRdb to 2020 to 2022). As for the study more broadly: Recovered participants in ImmuneRACE Cohort 3 were defined by two consecutive negative NP/OP PCR tests, clearance by a healthcare professional, or resolution of symptoms. The prospective study material was composed of cDNA or gDNA derived from T cells, B-cell-depleted T cells, or PBMCs. Where available, HLA class I and class II types were obtained from metadata supplied by the sample provider rather than from assay-based typing. The repertoires were made available in a free public database intended to serve as a resource for research on the immune response to SARS-CoV-2. Samples were obtained from the ongoing ImmuneRACE study (first 160 participants) and from 1,254 subjects provided by 6 global collaborators. A de-identified subject ID, COVID-19 status, age in years and sex were almost always included in the sample metadata. Deeply sampled blood TCRbeta repertoires from subjects exposed to, actively infected with, or recovered from COVID-19 were included in the dataset. Samples from collaborators originated in the United States, Italy and Spain and spanned both the acute and convalescent phases of COVID-19. What the work shows at the level of the full study, not this receptor alone: The quantity of clinical and demographic metadata differed by source and by participant and was supplied without curation.

In the prospective study, participants were roughly 18 to 100 years old, resided in fewer than 25 geographic areas of the United States, and were enrolled through a virtual design. To assign participants to cohorts, the prospective study relied on clinical history that participants themselves reported in a screening survey and a study questionnaire. In the prospective study, mobile phlebotomists collected whole blood, serum and a nasopharyngeal or oropharyngeal swab from each participant. Prospective study participants could optionally give additional blood draws and questionnaires over a roughly two-month period. Before DNA extraction, blood samples from the prospective study were shipped at room temperature or frozen. Remarks on this clone: The clone's antigen remains unknown. No base quality information exists; no much larger clone differs at one position.

TCRbeta CDR3 regions were amplified from genomic DNA by means of the immunoSEQ Assay, a bias-controlled multiplex PCR. Per the authors' processing: The number of nucleated cells in each sample was estimated from the amplification of reference gene primers within the assay. To quantify the absolute abundance of each unique TCRbeta CDR3 rearrangement, sequence reads were collapsed and filtered. For each sample, productive Simpson clonality was calculated as the square root of Simpson's diversity index across productive rearrangements. The table comes from immuneACCESS by way of TCRdb, which keeps in-frame sequences with V and J called. Part of the clones is missing from these tables; in studies checked, under half for an unresolved V gene and the rest for unknown reasons. That table furnishes V, J and clone size, whereas the DNA furnished D and trimming. The sample contains about 360,000 clones, around 87% of them found a single time. The ten largest make up approximately 1.8% of the sample.

Trimming costs V 8 bases and J 3 bases, and their ends lie 8 bases apart. Counted from cysteine to phenylalanine, this CDR3 has 11 amino acids. Solely the CDR3 DNA is kept, with 33 bases framed from the first base. CDR1 is given as MDHEN and CDR2 as SYDVKM, both from the germline V gene. The clonotype comes from a man aged 35 to 55 in a cohort exposed to, infected with or recovered from COVID-19 (not recorded which). Sequencing was carried out using PBMCs or T cells enriched from blood (not recorded which). The sequence links TRBV28 to TRBJ2-7; the D gene is perhaps TRBD2, from 5 matching bases. The CDR3 protein is CASLGDYEQYF. The bases are TGTGCCAGCTTGGGAGACTACGAGCAGTACTTC.